This TCR beta chain was sequenced in a study of T cell repertoires in cytomegalovirus infection. Study at large: The authors used CMV epitopes that were HLA-C-restricted (recently identified) and HLA-B-restricted (well studied). Matching HLA type and CMV infection were both indicated by public TCR beta signatures.

General study findings and limits: Dominating the ex vivo response were TCR beta clonotypes that were CMV-specific and HLA-C-restricted. Identification of carriers of CMV plus the relevant HLA was achieved through cumulative public TCR beta family frequency.

For this clonotype: Its specificity is not known.

Each CDR3 protein is one row after TCRdb ran MiXCR on the reads. The sample holds around 770,000 distinct CDR3 sequences, 25% to 35% seen once. V was clipped by 4 bases and J by 2 bases, with 9 bases between them. The germline V gene has CDR1 MNHEY and CDR2 SMNVEV (reference sequence). This CDR3 region has 15 residues. This sequence was found in a human donor in good health (CMV status not recorded). Some clones in this sample may be carry-over from other donors' samples. J is TRBJ2-6 and V is TRBV27; no definite D call. Sample: cultured CD8+ T cells from PBMCs, taken from culture after CMV antigen stimulation. The CDR3 sequence is CASSSHVTGANVLTF. CDR3 sequence (DNA): TGTGCCAGCAGTTCACATGTTACTGGGGCCAACGTCCTGACTTTC.